This T cell receptor (beta chain) was captured in a study of blood T cell repertoires in COVID-19. Study-level background: Acute-phase and convalescent COVID-19 samples originated in the United States, Italy and Spain. Sources were T cells, B-cell-depleted T cells, or PBMCs; the material itself was cDNA or gDNA.

Germline loops: CDR1 SGHVS, CDR2 FQNEAQ. The CDR3 is 14 residues long. Trimming stripped 7 bases from V and 4 bases from J, with 13 bases between. In the source study's methods: It was from reference gene primer amplification that nucleated cell counts were estimated. TCRdb's table, derived via immunoSEQ multiplex PCR, lists solely in-frame clones and lacks some. The DNA gave D and trimming, while V, J and clone size come from that table. The sample carries about 71,000 clones, roughly 85% recorded once. The chain couples TRBV7-8 to TRBJ2-2, with D tentatively TRBD1 (5 bases). Sequencing was done on a sample of peripheral blood. The receptor was isolated from a man aged 80 or over with acute or convalescent COVID-19. The CDR3 loop reads CASNRDRLTGELFF. The DNA of the CDR3 is TGTGCCAGCAATCGTGACAGACTCACCGGGGAGCTGTTTTTT.